The subject of this entry is one T cell receptor (beta chain). The entry originates in a study of blood T cell repertoires in COVID-19. Turning to the study itself: Spain, Italy and the United States supplied samples that represented acute and convalescent COVID-19. T cells, B-cell-depleted T cells, or PBMCs supplied cDNA or gDNA.

CDR1 and CDR2 (germline): MNHEY, SMNVEV (reference sequence). V was cut by 8 bases and J by 10 bases, with 8 bases left in between. This CDR3 is 10 amino acids long. Per the original methods: Amplification of reference gene primers was used by the study to estimate nucleated cell counts. This table comes from immunoSEQ multiplex PCR, and its TCRdb copy is limited to in-frame clones, with some not included. V and J calls and clone size follow that table, whereas D and trimming were derived from the DNA. The table has 150,000 to 200,000 clones, approximately 85% seen once. The clonotype originates from a human donor with active or convalescent COVID-19. The donor label of this sample is uncertain. The V and J genes are TRBV27 and TRBJ1-4; D uncertain. Source material: peripheral blood. Written as DNA, the CDR3 is TGTGCCAGCCCGGAGGGAAAACTGTTTTTT. Amino acids: CASPEGKLFF.